This section outlines one TCR beta chain sequence together with its context. What it binds is not known. The CDR3 runs to 15 residues. V lost 0 bases to trimming and J lost 4 bases, with 12 bases between them. CDR1 is MGHRA and CDR2 is YSYEKL in the germline V gene. This specimen comes from a study of CD8+ T cells in alopecia areata. Sequencing used cDNA as its template, made by extracting RNA and reverse transcribing it. Here immunoSEQ multiplex PCR was the method, and the copy in TCRdb shows in-frame clones only, minus some. Of 120,000 or so clones listed, roughly two thirds were seen once; the top ten hold around 3%. Findings and caveats of the study: TCR sharing across patients was less clear than in mice, possibly HLA-related. Resident alphabeta T-cell populations of normal skin are likewise subject to sequencing in scalp samples. Lesional scalp exceeded normal scalp in clonality, especially in alopecia totalis/universalis.

V and J are TRBV4-1 and TRBJ1-1, with D unresolved. The source of this sequence is a human donor in good health. The sequenced material came from CD4+ T cells sorted from blood. The chain's CDR3 is CASSQDEGVGTEAFF. The CDR3 nucleotides are TGCGCCAGCAGCCAAGATGAGGGAGTGGGCACTGAAGCTTTCTTT.